These T cell receptor beta chains were read from a single sample in a study of blood T cell repertoires in COVID-19. Clones were sequenced by immunoSEQ multiplex PCR, and TCRdb holds only the in-frame ones, with some missing. Of 25,000 to 30,000 clones detected, roughly nine tenths appear once; the ten largest clones hold roughly a tenth. Material: peripheral blood. The receptor set was obtained from a man in his 60s with acute or convalescent COVID-19. Both conserved end residues are part of each CDR3. The D gene is left open where the match is weak. Clone sizes are given selectively: once, few, many, or a class where the clone is expanded.

>TRBV27|TRBJ2-7|14|once|TRBD1
TGTGCCAGCATGCCGGACAGGGGCTACTACGAGCAGTACTTC
CASMPDRGYYEQYF
>TRBV10-2|TRBJ1-4|12|-|TRBD1
TGCGCCAGCAGTCCGACAGGGAAAAAACTGTTTTTT
CASSPTGKKLFF
>TRBV4-2|TRBJ1-5|15|-|TRBD1
TGTGCCAGCAGCCAGGACAGGGGCTCCAATCAGCCCCAGCATTTT
CASSQDRGSNQPQHF
>TRBV18|TRBJ1-3|17|-|-
TGTGCCAGCTCACTCAGACCGACAGGCTCCTCTGGAAACACCATATATTTT
CASSLRPTGSSGNTIYF
>TRBV18|TRBJ1-1|12|-|-
TGTGCCAGCTCACTCAAGAACACTGAAGCTTTCTTT
CASSLKNTEAFF
>TRBV11-2|TRBJ2-2|17|-|TRBD2
TGTGCCAGCAGCCAACAACTAGCGGGGGGGCCGGACGGGGAGCTGTTTTTT
CASSQQLAGGPDGELFF
>TRBV14|TRBJ1-4|15|-|-
TGTGCCAGCAGCCAACAGGGACAATTATCTGAAAAACTGTTTTTT
CASSQQGQLSEKLFF
>TRBV7-2|TRBJ1-2|14|-|-
TGTGCCAGCAGACAGGGTACTACTAACTATGGCTACACCTTC
CASRQGTTNYGYTF
>TRBV7-9|TRBJ1-2|14|-|-
TGTGCCAGCAGCTTAGGCCAGGGGTCTTATGGCTACACCTTC
CASSLGQGSYGYTF
>TRBV7-8|TRBJ1-3|15|-|TRBD1
TGTGCCAGCAGCCGAGTAACAGGGGGAAGAAACACCATATATTTT
CASSRVTGGRNTIYF
>TRBV6-5|TRBJ2-1|13|-|-
TGTGCCAGCAGAGTTACTGAGGGAGTGGAGCAGTTCTTC
CASRVTEGVEQFF
>TRBV6-6|TRBJ2-1|15|-|TRBD2
TGTGCCAGCAGTTACGGGACTAGCGGGAACAATGAGCAGTTCTTC
CASSYGTSGNNEQFF
>TRBV30|TRBJ2-1|15|-|TRBD2
TGTGCCTGGACCGCTAGCGGGAGCAAATGGAATGAGCAGTTCTTC
CAWTASGSKWNEQFF
>TRBV6-6|TRBJ1-3|13|-|-
TGTGCCAGCGGCGACCTGGAGAGAAACACCATATATTTT
CASGDLERNTIYF
>TRBV6-5|TRBJ1-3|14|-|-
TGTGCCAGCAGTCGTTATTCCTCTGGAAACACCATATATTTT
CASSRYSSGNTIYF
>TRBV27|TRBJ2-3|17|-|TRBD2
TGTGCCAGCAGTCCAGGCAGACTAGCGGTTAGCACAGATACGCAGTATTTT
CASSPGRLAVSTDTQYF
>TRBV10-3|TRBJ1-4|16|-|-
TGTGCCATCAGTGAGTCGGGGGGGAGACAAAATGAAAAACTGTTTTTT
CAISESGGRQNEKLFF
>TRBV25-1|TRBJ1-2|15|-|TRBD1
TGTGCCAGCAGTGAATCCGTCGTGACAGGGAATGGCTACACCTTC
CASSESVVTGNGYTF
>TRBV28|TRBJ1-2|18|-|-
TGTGCCAGCAGTCACTCCCGACAGGCCCCCACGCAGGGGTATGGCTACACCTTC
CASSHSRQAPTQGYGYTF
>TRBV19|TRBJ1-1|10|-|-
TGTGCCAGCCGGGGGACCGAAGCTTTCTTT
CASRGTEAFF
>TRBV28|TRBJ2-7|13|-|-
TGTGCCAGCCTGGGGGGAACCAACTACGAGCAGTACTTC
CASLGGTNYEQYF
>TRBV27|TRBJ1-1|14|-|-
TGTGCCAGCAGTCTTTCAGGGCCGAACACTGAAGCTTTCTTT
CASSLSGPNTEAFF
>TRBV5-1|TRBJ1-1|18|-|TRBD1
TGCGCCAGCAGCTTGGCCGACAGGGGCTTTTTGGTTGACACTGAAGCTTTCTTT
CASSLADRGFLVDTEAFF
>TRBV6-5|TRBJ1-4|15|-|TRBD1
TGTGCCAGCAGACGGGACAGGGGGCGCAGCGAAAAACTGTTTTTT
CASRRDRGRSEKLFF
>TRBV4-1|TRBJ1-1|16|-|TRBD1
TGCGCCAGCAGCCAAGACCGGACAGGGAGGAATACTGAAGCTTTCTTT
CASSQDRTGRNTEAFF
>TRBV7-9|TRBJ1-1|15|-|-
TGTGCCAGCAGCTTAGTAGGGGGAGTGAACACTGAAGCTTTCTTT
CASSLVGGVNTEAFF
>TRBV30|TRBJ1-1|16|-|TRBD1
TGTGCCTGGATTAAGGGACAGGGGGCTCCGAACACTGAAGCTTTCTTT
CAWIKGQGAPNTEAFF
>TRBV6-1|TRBJ1-5|15|-|TRBD1
TGTGCCAGCAGTGAAATCACAGGGGGCAGTCAGCCCCAGCATTTT
CASSEITGGSQPQHF
>TRBV11-2|TRBJ2-3|15|-|TRBD2
TGTGCCAGCAGCCACCTAGCGGGGGGCACAGATACGCAGTATTTT
CASSHLAGGTDTQYF
>TRBV18|TRBJ1-2|15|-|-
TGTGCCAGCTCACCACGCGACAGTGCTAACTATGGCTACACCTTC
CASSPRDSANYGYTF
>TRBV10-2|TRBJ2-1|16|-|-
TGCGCCAGCAGTGAGTCGACTCTAACGACCTACAATGAGCAGTTCTTC
CASSESTLTTYNEQFF
>TRBV6-1|TRBJ1-1|14|few|-
TGTGCCAGCAGTTATTACGGTCCGGACACTGAAGCTTTCTTT
CASSYYGPDTEAFF
>TRBV10-3|TRBJ1-2|14|once|TRBD1
TGTGCCATCAGTGATCGACAGGGAACGTATGGCTACACCTTC
CAISDRQGTYGYTF
>TRBV7-2|TRBJ1-2|13|once|-
TGTGCCAGCAGCTTGGGGCGCTACTATGGCTACACCTTC
CASSLGRYYGYTF
>TRBV6-5|TRBJ1-1|15|-|-
TGTGCCAGCAGTTACTCGAGAGCCAGGGGCACTGAAGCTTTCTTT
CASSYSRARGTEAFF